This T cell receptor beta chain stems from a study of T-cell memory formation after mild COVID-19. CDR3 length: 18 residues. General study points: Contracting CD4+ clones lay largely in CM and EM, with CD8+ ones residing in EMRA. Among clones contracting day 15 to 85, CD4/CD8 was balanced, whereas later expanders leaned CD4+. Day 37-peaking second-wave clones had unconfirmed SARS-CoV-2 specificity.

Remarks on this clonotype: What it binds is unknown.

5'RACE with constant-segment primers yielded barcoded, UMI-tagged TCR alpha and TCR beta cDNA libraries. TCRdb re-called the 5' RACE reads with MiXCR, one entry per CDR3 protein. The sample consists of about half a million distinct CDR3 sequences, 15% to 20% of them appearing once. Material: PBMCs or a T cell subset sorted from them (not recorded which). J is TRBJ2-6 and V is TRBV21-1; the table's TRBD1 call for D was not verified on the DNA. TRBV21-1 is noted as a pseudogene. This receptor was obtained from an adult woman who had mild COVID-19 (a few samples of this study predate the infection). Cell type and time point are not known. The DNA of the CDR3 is TGTGCCAGCAGCAAACGGGACGGATACTACTCTGGGGCCAACGTCCTGACTTTC. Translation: CASSKRDGYYSGANVLTF.